This entry describes one T cell receptor beta chain. Its antigen is not yet known. No qualities accompany the bases; no much larger clone lies one base away. A distance of 16 bases separates the germline ends of V and J, which lose 3 bases and 4 bases respectively. Reading from cysteine to phenylalanine, the CDR3 counts 14 amino acids. The CDR3 DNA has 42 bases and is translated from base 1. The germline V gene (reference sequence) specifies DFQATT as CDR1 and SNEGSKA as CDR2. The data are from a study of tumor and adjacent non-tumor tissue in lung cancer (dated by TCRdb to the late 2010s). About the full investigation: Patients with adenocarcinoma (around 13), squamous cell carcinoma (2) and small cell lung cancer (1) were included in the cohort. The 15 enrolled patients, of whom some 10 were men and 5 were women, were aged roughly 30 to 85 years and were diagnosed with TNM stage I to III disease. In total, sequencing yielded 125,075,908 productive TCRbeta reads, which works out to an average of about 4 million reads per sample. The study compared bulk TCRbeta repertoires from lung tumor tissue and matched distant non-tumor lung tissue of some 15 lung cancer patients. TCRbeta CDR3 sequencing was performed on 25 to 30 paired specimens, with one tumor sample and one normal lung sample collected per patient. What the study reported, not specific to this receptor: Because peripheral blood was not sequenced, blood TCRbeta repertoires in the lung cancer patients of the study were not examined. Significantly higher TCR diversity was found in younger patients, and higher tumor TCR diversity was associated with shorter overall and disease-free survival. The top 100 clones accounted for a significantly larger cumulative portion of the repertoire in normal lung than in tumor tissue. Only around 14 patients were in the cohort, and the authors stated that larger samples and more detailed clinical data are needed. Neither the sequencing platform nor unique molecular identifiers are named or mentioned anywhere in the methods. TCR diversity (inverse Simpson) was significantly higher in tumor than in normal lung tissue (about 400 vs 150, P = 0.0075, Mann-Whitney U test).

RNA was extracted from bulk unsorted tissue and checked for quality with a NanoDrop ND-1000 and an Agilent 2100. The donors were newly diagnosed lung cancer patients admitted for thoracic surgery in China from August to November 2014 who had not received prior chemotherapy. Anyone who had undergone radiotherapy or chemotherapy before, or who had another cancer at the same time, was left out of the study. Pieces of surgical tissue measuring about 1-2 cm3 were kept in RNAlater solution and stored at -80 degrees C until use. The library was produced with multiplex PCR. These reads were obtained on an Illumina HiSeq 2500. TCRbeta libraries were constructed through three rounds of nested PCR with primers (Table S4) according to protocols modified from ARM-PCR. Before sequencing, PCR products of 200-500 bp were excised from the gel and purified with the QIAquick gel extraction kit. In the original analysis: Reads were cleaned with Trimmomatic, merged with FLASH into complete CDR3 sequences, and assigned to V(D)J germline segments with MiTCR. VDJtools was used to compute clonal diversity as the inverse Simpson's index. In-frame sequences lacking a premature stop codon were counted as productive reads. TCRdb reprocessed the public reads (quality trimming at Q25 with fastp, clone calling with MiXCR) and kept in-frame beta chains. Identical CDR3 proteins give one entry, which carries the most common genes and DNA. TCRdb, rather than the study authors, made the V and J calls. This sample is represented by roughly 140,000 distinct CDR3 sequences; 60% to 70% of them were singletons. Roughly 18% of the sample lies in the top ten.

The clonotype comes from a man in his fifties or sixties with small cell lung cancer. The chain is encoded by TRBV20-1 joined to TRBJ2-7; the D call is possibly TRBD1 or TRBD2, each sharing 5 bases. What was sequenced was lung tumor tissue. The CDR3 reads as follows: CSARRGAETYEQYF. The bases read TGCAGTGCTAGGAGAGGGGCAGAGACTTACGAGCAGTACTTC.